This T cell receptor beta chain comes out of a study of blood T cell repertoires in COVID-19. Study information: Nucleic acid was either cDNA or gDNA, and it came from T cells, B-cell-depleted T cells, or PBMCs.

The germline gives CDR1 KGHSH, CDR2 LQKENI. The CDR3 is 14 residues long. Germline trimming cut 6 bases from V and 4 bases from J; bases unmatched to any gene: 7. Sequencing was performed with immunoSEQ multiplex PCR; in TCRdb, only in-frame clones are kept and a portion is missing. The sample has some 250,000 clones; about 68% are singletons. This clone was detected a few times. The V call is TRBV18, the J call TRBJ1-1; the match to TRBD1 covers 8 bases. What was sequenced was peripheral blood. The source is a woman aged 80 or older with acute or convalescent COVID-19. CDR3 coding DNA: TGTGCCAGCTCTCACCAGGGGGCGCGCACTGAAGCTTTCTTT. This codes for CASSHQGARTEAFF.